This T cell receptor (beta chain) was captured in a study of T-cell memory formation after mild COVID-19 (dated by TCRdb to the early 2020s). The study in broad terms: TCR sequence clusters from the two donors were found to be largely donor specific. In two donors, T-cell clones that expanded and contracted after mild COVID-19 were followed by sequencing TCRalpha and TCRbeta repertoires longitudinally. Two young, previously healthy adult volunteers, one female and one male, were included in the cohort.

The sample holds a few counts of this clonotype. Its recognized antigen is unknown. No clone much larger than this one lies a single base away; base qualities are absent. Including cysteine and phenylalanine, the CDR3 has 14 amino acids. Just CDR3 DNA is preserved here, 42 bases in frame from base 1. The germline V gene (reference sequence) specifies SEHNR as CDR1 and FQNEAQ as CDR2. Trimmed from V: 5 bases; trimmed from J: 0 bases; junction bases lacking a gene match: 3. General study outcomes and caveats: The second-wave clones that peaked on day 37 were not confirmed to be SARS-CoV-2 specific. Contracting CD4+ clones were located mainly in the CM and EM memory subsets, whereas CD8+ clones were found to be enriched in EMRA. The study covered only a couple of mild cases, and larger cohorts including severe cases with pre-infection samples were considered necessary. Some responding clones were found in pre-infection memory, which suggests that pre-existing cross-reactive memory T cells took part in the SARS-CoV-2 response. Clones that contracted from day 15 to 85 showed balanced CD4/CD8 phenotypes, whereas a second wave of clones that expanded from day 15 to 37 leaned towards CD4+.

Ficoll-Paque density gradient centrifugation was used to isolate PBMCs. Sequencing was carried out with an Illumina NovaSeq 6000. Using 5'RACE with constant-segment primers, TCRalpha and TCRbeta cDNA libraries were constructed, with sample barcodes and unique molecular identifiers added in the process. RNA was extracted from every sample with Trizol reagent. The libraries were amplified in two PCR steps, and the second step added a second sample barcode and Illumina TruSeq adapters. Sequencing of the libraries was done on an Illumina NovaSeq, producing 2 x 150 bp paired-end reads. Processing in the source paper ran as follows. Demultiplexing of reads and collapsing into UMI-guided consensus sequences were performed with migec v1.2.7. Using mixcr v2.1.11, UMI consensuses were aligned to TRA and TRB V and J templates and then assembled into clonotypes. A clonotype was counted as expanded or contracted only if both edgeR and NoisET called the change significant, with noise models trained on biological replicates. For edgeR calls, the thresholds were a false discovery rate-adjusted p below 0.01 and a log2 fold-change of 1. As an exploratory analysis of dynamics, PCA with hierarchical clustering was applied to max-normalized trajectories of the 1000 most abundant clonotypes. Each responding clone was given a CD4 or CD8 phenotype based on the CD4+ and CD8+ repertoires, which had been sequenced separately. TCRdb reprocessed the public reads (quality trimming at Q25 with fastp, clone calling with MiXCR) and kept in-frame beta chains. Identical CDR3 protein sequences are pooled into one entry, listed with their most common genes and DNA. What appears here as the V and J calls and clone size reflects TCRdb's work, not the paper's. In this sample the table shows fewer than 550,000 distinct CDR3 sequences, approximately 20% of which occur a single time. The ten largest clonotypes hold 7.5% to 9.5% of the sample.

The chain joins TRBV7-9 to TRBJ1-1; the central 7 bases match TRBD1. Sequenced input: PBMCs or a T cell subset sorted from them (not recorded which). This sequence was found in an adult woman who had mild COVID-19 (a few samples of this study predate the infection). The sample titles of this study are shuffled in the database, so cell type and time point are left out; the donor was told from shared clones. The CDR3 region: CASSRQGLNTEAFF. The nucleotide sequence is TGTGCCAGCAGCCGACAGGGTTTGAACACTGAAGCTTTCTTT.